The clone carrying this T cell receptor beta chain was counted only a few times. No antigen is known for it. These data come from a study of T cells after yellow fever vaccination. TCRdb reprocessed the 5' RACE reads via MiXCR and lists one record per CDR3 protein. The repertoire holds more than 350,000 distinct CDR3 sequences, with roughly 12% as singletons. CDR3 length: 11 amino acids. The ends were cut back, 5 bases at V and 5 bases at J, with 5 bases in the middle. Study-level results: CD4 and CD8 compartments shared a small share of clonotypes, likely from convergent recombination.

The TCR was taken from a man aged 18 to 29 who received the YFV17D yellow fever vaccine. The sequenced sample was PBMCs, obtained on the day of the first yellow fever vaccination. This chain connects TRBV12-3 or TRBV12-4 to TRBJ2-3; no clear D. The CDR3 DNA sequence: TGTGCCAGCAGTACCGGAGATACGCAGTATTTT. Amino acid sequence: CASSTGDTQYF.